These T cell receptor beta chains were read from a single sample in a study of blood T cell repertoires in COVID-19. Assay: immunoSEQ multiplex PCR; the TCRdb copy retains only in-frame clones and omits some. The profile shows about 170,000 clones, 75% to 90% of them singletons. Sequencing was performed on peripheral blood. The receptor source for this set is a human donor with acute or convalescent COVID-19. The donor label of this sample is uncertain. CDR3s include the opening cysteine and the closing phenylalanine or tryptophan. The D gene is left open where the match is weak. Size values are once, few and many counts, or a class for expanded clones, and some rows have none.

j_call clone_size d_call v_call cdr3_aa cdr3_nt
TRBJ1-6 once TRBD1 TRBV4-1 CASSLRTGSNNSPLHF TGCGCCAGCAGCCTCCGGACAGGGTCTAATAATTCACCCCTCCACTTT
TRBJ1-1 NA TRBD1 TRBV19 CASIGWLQGRNTEAFF TGTGCCAGTATCGGATGGCTACAGGGGAGGAACACTGAAGCTTTCTTT
TRBJ1-6 NA NA TRBV3-1/TRBV3-2 CASSQSPGDSPLHF TGTGCCAGCAGCCAGTCCCCCGGGGATTCACCCCTCCACTTT
TRBJ2-5 NA TRBD1 TRBV10-2 CASRRGGGRETQYF TGCGCCAGCAGGAGAGGGGGCGGAAGGGAGACCCAGTACTTC
TRBJ1-1 once NA TRBV5-1 CASSLWPVNTEAFF TGCGCCAGCAGCTTGTGGCCAGTGAACACTGAAGCTTTCTTT
TRBJ2-5 once NA TRBV5-1 CASSLGISVIQGKETQYF TGCGCCAGCAGCTTGGGGATCTCGGTAATCCAGGGGAAAGAGACCCAGTACTTC
TRBJ1-4 NA TRBD1 TRBV6-5 CASSPRTGSEKLFF TGTGCCAGCAGTCCCAGGACAGGGTCTGAAAAACTGTTTTTT
TRBJ1-6 NA TRBD1 TRBV11-2 CASSLLGLGDRASPLHF TGTGCCAGCAGCTTATTAGGATTGGGGGACAGGGCTTCACCCCTCCACTTT
TRBJ1-1 NA NA TRBV10-3 CAISESWTEAFF TGTGCCATCAGTGAGTCATGGACAGAGGCTTTCTTT
TRBJ1-3 NA NA TRBV2 CASLQGGGNTIYF TGTGCCAGCCTACAGGGCGGGGGAAACACCATATATTTT
TRBJ1-1 NA NA TRBV2 CAGTRINTEAFF TGTGCCGGAACTAGGATAAACACTGAAGCTTTCTTT
TRBJ1-4 NA NA TRBV5-5 CASSLRGGVNEKLFF TGTGCCAGCAGCTTGAGGGGTGGCGTTAATGAAAAACTGTTTTTT
TRBJ1-4 NA TRBD1 TRBV3-1/TRBV3-2 CASSPYRGRAEKLFF TGTGCCAGCAGCCCCTACAGGGGGCGAGCCGAAAAACTGTTTTTT
TRBJ1-1 once NA TRBV7-3 CASSLNGLNTEAFF TGTGCCAGCAGCTTAAATGGCTTGAACACTGAAGCTTTCTTT
TRBJ1-3 NA TRBD1 TRBV7-2 CASSLGGAGGTGNTIYF TGTGCCAGCAGCTTAGGAGGGGCAGGGGGCACTGGAAACACCATATATTTT
TRBJ1-3 NA NA TRBV5-1 CASTLTPVGSGNTIYF TGCGCCAGCACCCTGACACCGGTGGGCTCTGGAAACACCATATATTTT
TRBJ1-2 NA NA TRBV2 CASSRRDSGYTF TGTGCCAGCAGCCGCAGGGATTCCGGCTACACCTTC
TRBJ1-2 NA NA TRBV5-1 CASSLGSSTNYGYTF TGCGCCAGCAGCTTGGGTAGCAGTACTAACTATGGCTACACCTTC
TRBJ1-3 NA TRBD1 TRBV6-2/TRBV6-3 CASSSDKTGDGNTIYF TGTGCCAGCAGTTCCGATAAGACAGGGGATGGAAACACCATATATTTT
TRBJ1-6 NA NA TRBV6-5 CASSYSNPQGQKPLHF TGTGCCAGCAGTTACTCGAATCCACAGGGCCAGAAACCCCTCCACTTT
TRBJ2-1 NA TRBD2 TRBV19 CASSIFAGGRHEQFF TGTGCCAGTAGTATTTTCGCGGGGGGGCGCCATGAGCAGTTCTTC
TRBJ2-7 NA NA TRBV7-2 CASSLANSYEQYF TGTGCCAGCAGCTTAGCCAATTCCTACGAGCAGTACTTC
TRBJ1-1 few TRBD1 TRBV10-3 CAISAGDRLNTEAFF TGTGCCATCAGTGCCGGGGACAGATTGAACACTGAAGCTTTCTTT
TRBJ1-2 NA TRBD1 TRBV7-2 CASTRTGTGYTF TGTGCCAGCACCCGGACAGGGACTGGCTACACCTTC
TRBJ1-3 NA NA TRBV19 CASLPSYSGNTIYF TGTGCCAGTCTTCCCTCGTACTCTGGAAACACCATATATTTT
TRBJ2-7 NA TRBD1 TRBV7-3 CASSTGQGSEQYF TGTGCCAGCAGCACTGGACAGGGCAGCGAGCAGTACTTC
TRBJ1-2 NA TRBD1 TRBV4-3 CASSPGGQAGSYGYTF TGCGCCAGCAGCCCAGGGGGACAGGCAGGGTCCTATGGCTACACCTTC
TRBJ2-1 NA TRBD1 TRBV10-3 CAISGAGGDEQFF TGTGCCATCAGTGGGGCAGGGGGCGATGAGCAGTTCTTC
TRBJ1-2 NA TRBD1 TRBV5-1 CASSGTAENYGYTF TGCGCCAGCAGTGGGACAGCGGAAAACTATGGCTACACCTTC
TRBJ1-5 NA NA TRBV2 CASSGQGSSNQPQHF TGTGCCAGCAGTGGCCAGGGTTCTAGCAATCAGCCCCAGCATTTT
TRBJ2-7 NA TRBD2 TRBV3-1/TRBV3-2 CASSPALAGNAYEQYF TGTGCCAGCAGCCCCGCCCTAGCGGGGAACGCCTACGAGCAGTACTTC
TRBJ2-2 NA TRBD1 TRBV5-1 CASSPSGQANTGELFF TGCGCCAGCAGCCCCTCGGGACAGGCGAACACCGGGGAGCTGTTTTTT
TRBJ2-3 NA NA TRBV5-1 CASTLRVTDTYTDTQYF TGCGCCAGCACCCTGAGGGTCACAGACACCTACACAGATACGCAGTATTTT
TRBJ1-2 NA NA TRBV5-4 CASSSPGTFGYTF TGTGCCAGCAGCTCACCCGGGACATTCGGCTACACCTTC
TRBJ1-2 NA NA TRBV12-3/TRBV12-4 CASALSRDIGYTF TGTGCCAGCGCCCTTTCCCGGGACATTGGCTACACCTTC
TRBJ2-7 NA TRBD1 TRBV7-9 CASRSAGQGAYEQYF TGTGCCAGCAGGTCCGCGGGACAGGGAGCCTACGAGCAGTACTTC
TRBJ2-1 NA TRBD1 TRBV4-1 CASSPGQKYNEQFF TGCGCCAGCAGCCCGGGACAGAAATACAATGAGCAGTTCTTC
TRBJ1-1 NA NA TRBV6-5 CASSYAGVMNTEAFF TGTGCCAGCAGTTACGCCGGGGTTATGAACACTGAAGCTTTCTTT
TRBJ2-2 NA NA TRBV6-5 CASRRRTGNTGELFF TGTGCCAGCAGACGTCGGACGGGAAACACCGGGGAGCTGTTTTTT
TRBJ2-5 NA TRBD2 TRBV9 CASSVGVSGGPTQETQYF TGTGCCAGCAGCGTAGGGGTTAGCGGGGGGCCCACCCAAGAGACCCAGTACTTC
TRBJ2-7 NA TRBD1 TRBV18 CASSLSGTANSYEQYF TGTGCCAGCTCACTCTCCGGGACAGCCAACTCCTACGAGCAGTACTTC
TRBJ2-5 few NA TRBV7-7 CASSLVFGGKETQYF TGTGCCAGCAGCTTAGTATTCGGCGGAAAAGAGACCCAGTACTTC
TRBJ1-2 once NA TRBV12-2 CASRLVHYRDTGNYGYTF TGTGCAAGTCGCTTAGTTCATTATAGGGACACCGGGAACTATGGCTACACCTTC
TRBJ2-5 NA NA TRBV23-1 CASSQSPGRYQETQYF TGCGCCAGCAGTCAATCCCCGGGAAGATACCAAGAGACCCAGTACTTC
TRBJ2-1 NA NA TRBV28 CATITSYNEQFF TGTGCCACAATTACATCGTACAATGAGCAGTTCTTC
TRBJ2-5 NA NA TRBV7-2 CASTPPGSQETQYF TGTGCCAGCACGCCCCCGGGGAGCCAAGAGACCCAGTACTTC
TRBJ1-6 NA TRBD1 TRBV13 CASSSRTGGNMNSPLHF TGTGCCAGCAGCTCCCGGACAGGGGGCAATATGAATTCACCCCTCCACTTT
TRBJ2-7 once TRBD2 TRBV28 CASSFPVAGGEYEQYF TGTGCCAGCAGTTTTCCTGTAGCGGGGGGCGAATACGAGCAGTACTTC
TRBJ1-5 NA NA TRBV28 CASSLSGERSQPQHF TGTGCCAGCAGTTTATCCGGGGAGAGAAGTCAGCCCCAGCATTTT
TRBJ1-1 NA TRBD1 TRBV6-5 CASIIMTGANTEAFF TGTGCCAGTATAATAATGACAGGGGCGAACACTGAAGCTTTCTTT
TRBJ2-1 NA NA TRBV19 CASSPPTVYNEQFF TGTGCCAGTAGTCCGCCGACAGTTTACAATGAGCAGTTCTTC
TRBJ2-1 NA TRBD1 TRBV5-1 CASSRDRKNNEQFF TGCGCCAGCAGCCGGGACAGAAAAAACAATGAGCAGTTCTTC
TRBJ1-1 NA NA TRBV6-5 CASSYSRLRAEAFF TGTGCCAGCAGTTACTCAAGGTTGCGGGCTGAAGCTTTCTTT
TRBJ1-2 NA NA TRBV30 CAWSVGAGYTF TGTGCCTGGAGTGTAGGGGCCGGCTACACCTTC
TRBJ2-2 NA NA TRBV3-1/TRBV3-2 CASSQTFGELFF TGTGCCAGCAGCCAGACTTTCGGGGAGCTGTTTTTT